The 16 T cell receptor beta chains listed next were all sequenced from one sample in a study of cytotoxic CD8 clonotypes in ibrutinib-treated CLL. Profiled with immunoSEQ multiplex PCR; TCRdb holds only in-frame clones, not every one. Of approximately 130,000 clones listed, less than 90% are singletons. Here the sequenced sample was PBMCs, taken after 24 months of ibrutinib treatment. The receptors originated from a human donor with chronic lymphocytic leukemia.

The genes are TRBV5-4 and TRBJ2-3; 14 bases are shared with TRBD2. Germline assignment: CDR1 SGHNT and CDR2 YYREEE (reference sequence). This CDR3 is built from 16 residues. The ends lost 3 bases at V and 5 bases at J; junction bases unmatched: 5. The CDR3 here is CASSSGTSGGGDTQYF. The CDR3 coding sequence is TGTGCCAGCAGCTCCGGGACTAGCGGGGGAGGAGATACGCAGTATTTT. The variable domain in full, with the rest retrieved from reference TRBV5-4 and TRBJ2-3, is ETGVTQSPTHLIKTRGQQVTLRCSSQSGHNTVSWYQQALGQGPQFIFQYYREEENGRGNFPPRFSGLQFPNYSSELNVNALELDDSALYLCASSSGTSGGGDTQYFGPGTRLTVL.

The chain recombines TRBV7-9 with TRBJ1-4; D unresolved. Trimming cost V 0 bases and J 7 bases, with 6 bases left between them. CDR3 length equals 13 residues. CDR1 and CDR2 from the germline V gene are SEHNR and FQNEAQ (reference sequence). The CDR3 DNA follows: TGTGCCAGCAGCTTAGCCCGTATTGAAAAACTGTTTTTT. It encodes CASSLARIEKLFF.

This chain joins TRBV4-3 and TRBJ2-1; 8 bases match TRBD2. The germline CDR1 and CDR2 sequences are LGHNA and YSLEER. The CDR3 loop spans 16 amino acids. Unmatched junction bases numbered 8, after V lost 0 bases and J lost 7 bases. The CDR3 DNA reads TGCGCCAGCAGCCAAGAGTGGCGGGGGGCGTGGAATGAGCAGTTCTTC. It specifies CASSQEWRGAWNEQFF.

This clone came up a few times. The CDR3 bases are TGTGCCAGCAGCTTAGGGACAGCCACTGAAGCTTTCTTT. This gives the protein CASSLGTATEAFF. This rearrangement joins TRBV7-9 to TRBJ1-1; tentative D call: TRBD1 (6 bases). Deletions cut 1 base from V and 4 bases from J, with 7 bases between. Germline V gene sequence: CDR1 SEHNR, CDR2 FQNEAQ (reference sequence). The CDR3 has 13 residues.

Concerning this clone: The junction shows a germline mismatch at one end, possibly a read error. V and J are TRBV5-4 and TRBJ2-7, with 8 bases lining up with TRBD1. Germline V gene sequence: CDR1 SGHNT, CDR2 YYREEE (reference sequence). The CDR3 extends over 17 amino acids. CDR3 region: CASSQGLWTGSAYEQYF. Written as DNA, the CDR3 is TGCGCCAGCAGCCAAGGCCTTTGGACAGGGAGCGCCTACGAGCAGTACTTC. Filled out from reference TRBV5-4 and TRBJ2-7, the complete variable domain reads ETGVTQSPTHLIKTRGQQVTLRCSSQSGHNTVSWYQQALGQGPQFIFQYYREEENGRGNFPPRFSGLQFPNYSSELNVNALELDDSALYLCASSQGLWTGSAYEQYFGPGTRLTVT.

V gene TRBV7-2 combines with J gene TRBJ2-7; 9 nucleotides line up with TRBD1. The trim removed 4 bases at V and 6 bases at J, leaving 10 bases unmatched. The CDR3 runs to 15 residues. Per the germline V gene, CDR1 is SGHTA and CDR2 is FQGNSA. The DNA of the CDR3 is TGTGCCAGCAGCTCAAACCGGGACAGGGCCTCCGAGCAGTACTTC. Amino acids: CASSSNRDRASEQYF.

The gene calls are TRBV30 and TRBJ1-4; TRBD1 is a possible D gene (6 bases). CDR3 length equals 13 residues. The V gene's germline CDR1 is GTSNPN and CDR2 SVGIG (reference sequence). V was pared by 8 bases and J by 8 bases, with 18 bases between. CDR3 in amino acids: CAVERGRGEKLFF. The CDR3 bases are TGTGCCGTAGAGCGGGGGCGTGGGGAAAAACTGTTTTTT.

The V call is TRBV29-1, the J call TRBJ1-1, with D possibly TRBD1 on 5 matching bases. The CDR3 runs 14 residues. V lost 5 bases and J lost 2, with 15 bases in between. From germline, CDR1 is SQVTM and CDR2 ANQGSEA. CDR3 coding DNA: TGCAGCGTTCCCCCGGCGGGGGGTAACACTGAAGCTTTCTTT. Amino acid sequence: CSVPPAGGNTEAFF.

DNA for the CDR3: TGTGCCAGCAGCGTAGGGAGAACTGAAGCTTTCTTT. This translates into CASSVGRTEAFF. The chain employs TRBV6-6 and TRBJ1-1; D is unclear. Trimming removed 6 bases from V and 5 bases from J, with 10 bases in between. The CDR3 totals 12 residues. Germline lookup yields CDR1 MNHNY and CDR2 SVGAGI (reference sequence).

The rearrangement joins TRBV5-1 to TRBJ2-7; TRBD1 or TRBD2 may be the D gene (5 bases each). Germline V gene lookup returns CDR1 SGHRS and CDR2 YFSETQ. This CDR3 comprises 13 residues. The V end lost 0 bases, the J end lost 9 bases, and 13 bases lay between the germline ends. CDR3 in DNA: TGCGCCAGCAGCTTGGGATTCGAGGGGAGGCAGTACTTC. Translated: CASSLGFEGRQYF.

CDR3 sequence (DNA): TGTGCCAGCAGCTCCCGACAGGGGCTTGAGACCCAGTACTTC. Its protein is CASSSRQGLETQYF. The chain is built from TRBV5-4 and TRBJ2-5; 8 bases agree with TRBD1. After removal of 3 bases from V and 5 bases from J, the junction contained 6 bases not matched to a gene. Germline-derived CDR1 and CDR2 are SGHNT and YYREEE (reference sequence). CDR3 length: 14 residues.

The rearrangement uses TRBV18 and TRBJ1-1; no reliable D call. Trimming removed 5 bases at V and 2 bases at J, with 15 bases between. Germline values: CDR1 KGHSH, CDR2 LQKENI. The CDR3 loop spans 15 amino acids. DNA of the CDR3: TGTGCCAGCTCAGCAGAATCGACACCTAACACTGAAGCTTTCTTT. Amino acid sequence: CASSAESTPNTEAFF.

This clone was seen just once. The chain joins TRBV29-1 to TRBJ1-3; D is uncertain. V was cut by 7 bases and J by 4 bases, with 8 bases left in between. The germline CDR1 and CDR2 sequences are SQVTM and ANQGSEA. The CDR3 contains 11 residues. CDR3 sequence reads: CSGYLGNTIYF. In nucleotides, the CDR3 is TGCAGCGGGTACCTGGGAAACACCATATATTTT.

This rearrangement joins TRBV6-6 to TRBJ2-1; D call uncertain. Trimming took 5 bases from V and 7 from J, leaving 12 bases between them. CDR3 length equals 13 residues. Germline V lookup: CDR1 MNHNY, CDR2 SVGAGI (reference sequence). DNA for the CDR3: TGTGCCAGCAGTAACACGGGCAGAAATGAGCAGTTCTTC. Its translation is CASSNTGRNEQFF.

The chain uses TRBV11-2 and TRBJ1-6; weak D call: TRBD1 (5 bases). Germline V gene data show CDR1 as SGHAT and CDR2 as FQNNGV. Trimming removed 1 base from V and 3 bases from J, with 7 bases in between. The length of the CDR3 is 15 residues. CDR3 sequence (DNA): TGTGCCAGCAGCTTAGGGGACGGCTATAATTCACCCCTCCACTTT. Protein product: CASSLGDGYNSPLHF.

The rearrangement uses TRBV7-9 and TRBJ2-7; possibly TRBD1 for D (6 bases). In germline, CDR1 is SEHNR, CDR2 FQNEAQ (reference sequence). CDR3 length: 14 residues. The V gene lost 5 bases and the J gene lost 2 bases, with 13 bases spanning the gap. Written as DNA, the CDR3 is TGTGCCAGCAGCCGGCCCACAGGGCCCTACGAGCAGTACTTC. Protein: CASSRPTGPYEQYF.